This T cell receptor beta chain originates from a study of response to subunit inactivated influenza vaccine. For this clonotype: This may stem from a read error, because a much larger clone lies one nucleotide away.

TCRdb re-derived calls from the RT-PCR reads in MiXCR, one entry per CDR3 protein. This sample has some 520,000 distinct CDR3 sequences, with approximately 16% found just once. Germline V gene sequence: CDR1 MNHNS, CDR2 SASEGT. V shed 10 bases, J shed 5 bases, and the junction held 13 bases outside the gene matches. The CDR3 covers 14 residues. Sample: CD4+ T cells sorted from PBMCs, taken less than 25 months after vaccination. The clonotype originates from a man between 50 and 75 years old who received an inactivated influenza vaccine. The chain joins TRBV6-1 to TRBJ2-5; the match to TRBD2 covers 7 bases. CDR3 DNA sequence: TGTGCCACCTCCTCCCGGGGGGATGGGGAGACCCAGTACTTC. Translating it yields CATSSRGDGETQYF.